This TCR beta chain appears in the sequencing data of a study of persistence of HIV-infected CD4 T cells. Across the whole study: Up to roughly 200 mL blood was drawn at multiple time points; two donors had single-time leukapheresis. Findings and limits, study-wide: The rare CMV-responding cells with HIV-1 proviruses were not separately TCR-sequenced.

Sequencing used immunoSEQ version 4 in survey mode. Only in-frame clones appear in the TCRdb table, and some are missing; sequencing was by immunoSEQ multiplex PCR. The sample holds 7,500 to 8,500 clones; 55% to 65% are singletons and the top ten take around 17%. Stimulation used 10 ug/mL lysate from CMV-infected fibroblasts. Sorting selected CD4+ T cells upregulating both CD40 ligand and CD69. Inclusion required CMV-positive serology and CD4+ counts above 400 cells/uL. Note on this clone: Its target is not known.

The TCR sequence derives from an adult man with HIV who was CMV-seropositive. Material: CD4+ T cells sorted from PBMCs after roughly 20-hour stimulation, obtained from a patient who received antiretroviral therapy.

The CDR3 spells CASRTTGGGYGYTF. As DNA, the CDR3 is TGTGCCAGCAGAACAACAGGGGGCGGCTATGGCTACACCTTC. The V gene is TRBV6-5, the J gene TRBJ1-2; 9 bases match TRBD1. The germline gives CDR1 MNHEY, CDR2 SVGAGI. V shed 6 bases, J shed 4 bases, and the junction held 6 bases outside the gene matches. The length of the CDR3 is 14 residues.